What follows is one T cell receptor beta chain and its context. The antigen is undetermined. The sample originates from a study of OX40 agonist ivuxolimab in advanced cancers. Study background: Patients achieving partial responses numbered three: one hepatocellular carcinoma case and two cutaneous melanoma cases.

General observations from the study: Dose levels from 0.1 to 3.0 mg/kg saw CD4+ and CD8+ blood T cells expand clonally by week 6. Relative to CD4+, CD8+ T cells held more expanded clones on average.

CDR3 length: 14 residues. Trimming removed 5 bases from V and 10 bases from J; junction bases left unmatched: 10. CDR1 and CDR2 (germline): MNHNY, SVGAGI (reference sequence). Sequenced by immunoSEQ multiplex PCR; TCRdb stores in-frame clones only, minus some. The data contain 65,000 to 85,000 clones, over 70% of them seen just once; the ten biggest clones take up under 8.5%. The sequenced sample was CD4+ or CD8+ T cells sorted from blood, obtained in a trial of the OX40 agonist ivuxolimab. The receptor was isolated from an adult with an advanced solid tumor such as melanoma, head and neck, liver or kidney cancer. The genes are TRBV6-6 and TRBJ2-1; 8 bases line up with TRBD1. CDR3 amino acids: CASSPLSGGKEQFF. The CDR3 coding sequence is TGTGCCAGCAGTCCCTTGTCAGGGGGCAAGGAGCAGTTCTTC.